This is a list of T cell receptor beta chains from one sample in a study of T cells in tuberculosis. Method: immunoSEQ multiplex PCR; TCRdb's copy keeps in-frame clones and lacks some. The table shows some 34,000 clones, with 95% to 97% occurring only once. Material for sequencing was PBMCs. The receptors stem from a donor between 5 and 29 years old with latent tuberculosis or without tuberculosis infection. CDR3s include the opening cysteine and the closing phenylalanine or tryptophan. D genes are given only for firm matches. Clone size is not always given. Where it is, it says once, few, many or a class for expanded clones.

V gene: TRBV28
clone size: NA
D gene: TRBD1
CDR3 length: 15
J gene: TRBJ2-7
CDR3 DNA: TGTGCCAGCAGTACCTCCGGGACAGGGGGTAACGAGCAGTACTTC
CDR3 protein: CASSTSGTGGNEQYF

V gene: TRBV10-3
clone size: NA
D gene: NA
CDR3 length: 15
J gene: TRBJ2-2
CDR3 DNA: TGTGCCATCAGTGACACCAGGGGAGAGACCGGGGAGCTGTTTTTT
CDR3 protein: CAISDTRGETGELFF

V gene: TRBV28
clone size: NA
D gene: NA
CDR3 length: 13
J gene: TRBJ1-2
CDR3 DNA: TGTGCCAGCACTATTCAAGGGGCAGGAGGCTACACCTTC
CDR3 protein: CASTIQGAGGYTF

V gene: TRBV6-1
clone size: NA
D gene: NA
CDR3 length: 14
J gene: TRBJ1-2
CDR3 DNA: TGTGCCGTACACAGAACAGGTCTTAACTATGGCTACACCTTC
CDR3 protein: CAVHRTGLNYGYTF

V gene: TRBV28
clone size: NA
D gene: NA
CDR3 length: 13
J gene: TRBJ1-1
CDR3 DNA: TGTGCCAGCAGTGCGACGGGGAACACTGAAGCTTTCTTT
CDR3 protein: CASSATGNTEAFF

V gene: TRBV7-2
clone size: NA
D gene: NA
CDR3 length: 15
J gene: TRBJ2-7
CDR3 DNA: TGTGCCAGCAGCCCTGGACAGTCTCCCTCCTACGAGCAGTACTTC
CDR3 protein: CASSPGQSPSYEQYF

V gene: TRBV11-3
clone size: NA
D gene: TRBD1
CDR3 length: 13
J gene: TRBJ2-7
CDR3 DNA: TGTGCCAGCAGCTTGGACAGGGAGTACGAGCAGTACTTC
CDR3 protein: CASSLDREYEQYF

V gene: TRBV5-4
clone size: few
D gene: TRBD1
CDR3 length: 14
J gene: TRBJ2-5
CDR3 DNA: TGTGCCAGTAGCAGGGACAGGGTGGGGGAGACCCAGTACTTC
CDR3 protein: CASSRDRVGETQYF

V gene: TRBV15
clone size: NA
D gene: NA
CDR3 length: 19
J gene: TRBJ2-3
CDR3 DNA: TGTGCCACCAGCAGACCCGTTTTGGTGGCTAGTCCCGGCACAGATACGCAGTATTTT
CDR3 protein: CATSRPVLVASPGTDTQYF

V gene: TRBV2
clone size: NA
D gene: NA
CDR3 length: 12
J gene: TRBJ1-2
CDR3 DNA: TGTGCCAGCAGTGTAGAGGGCTATGGCTACACCTTC
CDR3 protein: CASSVEGYGYTF

V gene: TRBV11-2
clone size: NA
D gene: NA
CDR3 length: 16
J gene: TRBJ2-4
CDR3 DNA: TGTGCCAGCAGCTTAGCTACAGTTTTGAGTAGTAACATTCAGTACTTC
CDR3 protein: CASSLATVLSSNIQYF

V gene: TRBV2
clone size: NA
D gene: TRBD1
CDR3 length: 15
J gene: TRBJ1-5
CDR3 DNA: TGTGCCAGCAGTGAAGCGAGGGACAGCACTCAGCCCCAGCATTTT
CDR3 protein: CASSEARDSTQPQHF

V gene: TRBV5-5
clone size: once
D gene: NA
CDR3 length: 15
J gene: TRBJ2-5
CDR3 DNA: TGTGCCAGCACTTCACTCTGGCGGGGCGGAGAGACCCAGTACTTC
CDR3 protein: CASTSLWRGGETQYF

V gene: TRBV5-6
clone size: NA
D gene: NA
CDR3 length: 15
J gene: TRBJ1-1
CDR3 DNA: TGTGCCAGCAGCTCTCTGGGGGGGATGAACACTGAAGCTTTCTTT
CDR3 protein: CASSSLGGMNTEAFF

V gene: TRBV4-1
clone size: NA
D gene: NA
CDR3 length: 16
J gene: TRBJ2-4
CDR3 DNA: TGCGCCAGCAGCCAAGAGTACGACAGACACGTGGACATTCAGTACTTC
CDR3 protein: CASSQEYDRHVDIQYF

V gene: TRBV6-1
clone size: NA
D gene: TRBD1
CDR3 length: 17
J gene: TRBJ1-2
CDR3 DNA: TGTGCCAGCAGTGCGCGACAGGGTAGGACCCTTAACTATGGCTACACCTTC
CDR3 protein: CASSARQGRTLNYGYTF

V gene: TRBV28
clone size: NA
D gene: NA
CDR3 length: 12
J gene: TRBJ1-4
CDR3 DNA: TGTGCCAGTGGCGGGGGCTCTGAAAAACTGTTTTTT
CDR3 protein: CASGGGSEKLFF

V gene: TRBV10-3
clone size: NA
D gene: TRBD2
CDR3 length: 18
J gene: TRBJ2-7
CDR3 DNA: TGTGCCATCAGTCAGCCTAGCGGGACAACAACTCTAACCTACGAGCAGTACTTC
CDR3 protein: CAISQPSGTTTLTYEQYF

V gene: TRBV7-8
clone size: NA
D gene: NA
CDR3 length: 11
J gene: TRBJ1-1
CDR3 DNA: TGTGCCAGCAGGACTGACAGGGAAGCTTTCTTT
CDR3 protein: CASRTDREAFF

V gene: TRBV30
clone size: once
D gene: NA
CDR3 length: 14
J gene: TRBJ2-2
CDR3 DNA: TGTGCCTGTAGCTGCCAGAGGGACACCGGGGAGCTGTTTTTT
CDR3 protein: CACSCQRDTGELFF

V gene: TRBV27
clone size: once
D gene: NA
CDR3 length: 15
J gene: TRBJ1-1
CDR3 DNA: TGTGCCAGCAGTTTATACAAGGGGTTGAACACTGAAGCTTTCTTT
CDR3 protein: CASSLYKGLNTEAFF

V gene: TRBV4-1
clone size: NA
D gene: NA
CDR3 length: 15
J gene: TRBJ1-2
CDR3 DNA: TGCGCCAGCAGCCAAGAGATACAGGGCGTCCAGGGTTACACCTTC
CDR3 protein: CASSQEIQGVQGYTF

V gene: TRBV20-1
clone size: once
D gene: NA
CDR3 length: 10
J gene: TRBJ1-2
CDR3 DNA: TGCAGTGCTACGGGCTATGGCTACACCTTC
CDR3 protein: CSATGYGYTF

V gene: TRBV10-3
clone size: NA
D gene: NA
CDR3 length: 16
J gene: TRBJ2-7
CDR3 DNA: TGTGCCATCAGTGAGTCCGGCCACACGAGCGTCTACGAGCAGTACTTC
CDR3 protein: CAISESGHTSVYEQYF

V gene: TRBV11-2
clone size: NA
D gene: NA
CDR3 length: 16
J gene: TRBJ2-2
CDR3 DNA: TGTGCCAGCAGCCTCGCTAGGTCTATTAACACCGGGGAGCTGTTTTTT
CDR3 protein: CASSLARSINTGELFF